These 10 T cell receptor beta chains share one sample of origin, sequenced in a study of blood T cell repertoires in COVID-19. Assay: immunoSEQ multiplex PCR; the TCRdb copy retains only in-frame clones and omits some. The profile shows 240,000 or so clones, almost 85% of them singletons. Sequences were obtained from peripheral blood. The source is an elderly woman with acute or convalescent COVID-19.

V gene TRBV24-1 combines with J gene TRBJ2-6; 9 bases align to TRBD1. The CDR3 has 18 amino acids. The junction had 8 bases not matched to a gene; V was cut back by 6 bases and J by 0 bases. Germline assignment: CDR1 KGHDR and CDR2 SFDVKD. The CDR3 loop is CATSHSGTGPSGANVLTF. The CDR3, as DNA: TGTGCCACCAGTCACTCCGGGACAGGGCCCTCTGGGGCCAACGTCCTGACTTTC.

The chain couples TRBV19 to TRBJ1-1; 10 nucleotides match TRBD1. CDR3 length equals 15 residues. Germline trimming cut 10 bases from V and 5 bases from J; bases unmatched to any gene: 13. CDR1 is LNHDA, CDR2 SQIVND, per germline (reference sequence). CDR3 DNA: TGTGCCACCAGAGTCGGAGACAGGGGGCTTACTGAAGCTTTCTTT. Translating it yields CATRVGDRGLTEAFF. Using reference TRBV19 and TRBJ1-1 for the parts outside the CDR3, the full variable domain is DGGITQSPKYLFRKEGQNVTLSCEQNLNHDAMYWYRQDPGQGLRLIYYSQIVNDFQKGDIAEGYSVSREKKESFPLTVTSAQKNPTAFYLCATRVGDRGLTEAFFGQGTRLTVV.

The rearrangement links TRBV2 to TRBJ2-5, with 9 bases identical to TRBD1. CDR3 length: 16 amino acids. V dropped 2 bases and J dropped 0; count of bases not matched to a gene: 4. CDR1 is SNHLY, CDR2 FYNNEI, per germline. DNA of the CDR3: TGTGCCAGCAGTGAAATAGGACAGGGGAACCAAGAGACCCAGTACTTC. Translation: CASSEIGQGNQETQYF.

The chain couples TRBV15 to TRBJ1-4; TRBD1 matches 7 bases. CDR1 is LNHNV, CDR2 YYDKDF, per germline (reference sequence). This CDR3 has 17 amino acids. The ends lost 6 bases at V and 3 bases at J; junction bases unmatched: 13. The chain's CDR3 is CATRQDRRISSNEKLFF. The CDR3 DNA follows: TGTGCCACCAGACAGGACAGGCGGATTTCTTCTAATGAAAAACTGTTTTTT.

Only one count was recorded for this clone. The chain has TRBV29-1 and TRBJ1-1; weak D call: TRBD1 (6 bases). The V end was cut by 6 bases, the J end by 0 bases, with 11 bases between. The CDR3 length is 13 residues. Per the germline V gene, CDR1 is SQVTM and CDR2 is ANQGSEA. The CDR3 loop reads CSVGQTMNTEAFF. CDR3 DNA sequence: TGCAGCGTCGGACAGACTATGAACACTGAAGCTTTCTTT. Looking up the rest from reference TRBV29-1 and TRBJ1-1 gives the full variable domain: SAVISQKPSRDICQRGTSLTIQCQVDSQVTMMFWYRQQPGQSLTLIATANQGSEATYESGFVIDKFPISRPNLTFSTLTVSNMSPEDSSIYLCSVGQTMNTEAFFGQGTRLTVV.

J is TRBJ1-1 and V is TRBV12-3 or TRBV12-4; D is unclear. The CDR3 totals 13 residues. Trimming removed 3 bases at V and 5 bases at J, with 10 bases between. CDR3 in DNA: TGTGCCAGCAGTTTTAGTTCGTATACTGAAGCTTTCTTT. Encoded protein: CASSFSSYTEAFF.

The gene calls are TRBV6-6 and TRBJ1-2; 7 positions agree with TRBD1. Germline CDR1 is MNHNY and CDR2 is SVGAGI (reference sequence). V dropped 5 bases and J dropped 6; count of bases not matched to a gene: 9. This CDR3 region has 14 residues. The CDR3: CASSRQGPRNGYTF. The DNA for the CDR3 is TGTGCCAGCAGTCGACAGGGCCCCCGCAATGGCTACACCTTC.

The chain uses TRBV21-1 and TRBJ1-1; TRBD1 is taken as the D call from the table, unchecked against the DNA. TRBV21-1 is noted as a pseudogene. The CDR3 extends over 12 amino acids. This chain's CDR3 is CASRGVADTAFF. The CDR3 region has the DNA TGTGCCAGCAGGGGCGTCGCAGATACAGCTTTCTTT.

This clone was recorded only once. The V gene is TRBV19, the J gene TRBJ2-3, with 8 bases matching TRBD2. Germline lookup yields CDR1 LNHDA and CDR2 SQIVND (reference sequence). V gave up 2 bases and J gave up 0 bases; unmatched junction bases: 7. CDR3 size: 17 residues. The CDR3 sequence: CASSITSGRPSTDTQYF. The CDR3 region has the DNA TGTGCCAGTAGTATAACTAGCGGACGCCCTAGCACAGATACGCAGTATTTT.

The V and J genes are TRBV11-2 and TRBJ2-5; 8 bases map to TRBD2. Trimming cost V 4 bases and J 5 bases; bases outside gene matches: 12. The CDR3 loop spans 16 amino acids. Germline values: CDR1 SGHAT, CDR2 FQNNGV. CDR3 protein: CASSSRGSGVGETQYF. In DNA form, the CDR3 reads TGTGCCAGCAGCTCGCGAGGTAGCGGGGTAGGGGAGACCCAGTACTTC.